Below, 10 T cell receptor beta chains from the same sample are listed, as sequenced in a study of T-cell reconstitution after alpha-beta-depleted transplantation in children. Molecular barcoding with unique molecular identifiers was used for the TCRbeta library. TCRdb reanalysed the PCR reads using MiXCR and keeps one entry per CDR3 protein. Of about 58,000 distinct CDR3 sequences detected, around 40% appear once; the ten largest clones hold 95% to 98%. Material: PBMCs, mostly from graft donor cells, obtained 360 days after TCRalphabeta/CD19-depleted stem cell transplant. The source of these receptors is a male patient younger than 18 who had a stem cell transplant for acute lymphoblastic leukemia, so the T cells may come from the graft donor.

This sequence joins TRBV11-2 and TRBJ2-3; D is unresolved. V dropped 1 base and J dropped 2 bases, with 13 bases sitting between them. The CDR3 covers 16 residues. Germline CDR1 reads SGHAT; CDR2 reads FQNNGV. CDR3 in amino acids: CASSLGQASPTDTQYF. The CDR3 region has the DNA TGTGCCAGCAGCTTAGGGCAGGCTAGTCCCACAGATACGCAGTATTTT.

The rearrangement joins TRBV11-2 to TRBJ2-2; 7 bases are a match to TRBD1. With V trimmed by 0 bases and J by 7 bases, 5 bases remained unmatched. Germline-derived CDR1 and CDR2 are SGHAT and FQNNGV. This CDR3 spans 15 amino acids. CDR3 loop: CASSLEGQRDGELFF. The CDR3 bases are TGTGCCAGCAGCTTAGAGGGACAGAGAGACGGGGAGCTGTTTTTT.

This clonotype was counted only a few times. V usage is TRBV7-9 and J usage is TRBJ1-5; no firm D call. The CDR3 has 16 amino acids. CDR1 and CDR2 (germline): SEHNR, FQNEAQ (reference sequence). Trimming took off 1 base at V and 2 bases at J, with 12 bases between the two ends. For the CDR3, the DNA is TGTGCCAGCAGCTTAGGGGGAGACGCGGGCAATCAGCCCCAGCATTTT. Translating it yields CASSLGGDAGNQPQHF.

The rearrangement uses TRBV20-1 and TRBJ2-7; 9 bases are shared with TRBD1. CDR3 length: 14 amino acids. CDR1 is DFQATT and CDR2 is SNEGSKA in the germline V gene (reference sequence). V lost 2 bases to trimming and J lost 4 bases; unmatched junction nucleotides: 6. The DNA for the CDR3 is TGCAGTGCTAGATTTACAGGGGGCGCGTACGAGCAGTACTTC. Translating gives CSARFTGGAYEQYF.

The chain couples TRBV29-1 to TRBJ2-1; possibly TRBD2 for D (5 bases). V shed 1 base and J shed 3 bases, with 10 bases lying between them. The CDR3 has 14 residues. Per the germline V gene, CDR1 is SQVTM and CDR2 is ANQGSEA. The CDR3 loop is CSVEGLSGYNEQFF. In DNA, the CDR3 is TGCAGCGTTGAAGGTTTGAGCGGCTACAATGAGCAGTTCTTC.

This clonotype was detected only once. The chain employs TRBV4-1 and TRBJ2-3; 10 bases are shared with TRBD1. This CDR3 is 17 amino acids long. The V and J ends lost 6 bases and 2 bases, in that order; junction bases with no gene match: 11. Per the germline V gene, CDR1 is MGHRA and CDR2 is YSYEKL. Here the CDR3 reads CASRLEPGQGITDTQYF. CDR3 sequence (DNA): TGCGCCAGCAGACTGGAACCGGGACAGGGGATCACAGATACGCAGTATTTT.

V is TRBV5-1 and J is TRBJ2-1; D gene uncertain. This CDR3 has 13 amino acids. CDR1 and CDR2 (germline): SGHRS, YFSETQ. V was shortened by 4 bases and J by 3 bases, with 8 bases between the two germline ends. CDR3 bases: TGCGCCAGCAGCCGAGAGGTCTACAATGAGCAGTTCTTC. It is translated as CASSREVYNEQFF.

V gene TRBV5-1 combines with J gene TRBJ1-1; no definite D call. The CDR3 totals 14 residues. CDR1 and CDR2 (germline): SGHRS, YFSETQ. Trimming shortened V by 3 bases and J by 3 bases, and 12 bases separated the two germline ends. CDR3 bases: TGCGCCAGCAGCTCCGCAAGAGAGGACACTGAAGCTTTCTTT. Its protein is CASSSAREDTEAFF. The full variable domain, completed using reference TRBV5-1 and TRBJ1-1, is KAGVTQTPRYLIKTRGQQVTLSCSPISGHRSVSWYQQTPGQGLQFLFEYFSETQRNKGNFPGRFSGRQFSNSRSEMNVSTLELGDSALYLCASSSAREDTEAFFGQGTRLTVV.

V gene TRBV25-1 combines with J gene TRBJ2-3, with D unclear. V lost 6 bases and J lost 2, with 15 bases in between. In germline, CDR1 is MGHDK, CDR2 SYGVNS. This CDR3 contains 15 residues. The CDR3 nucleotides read TGTGCCAGCAGCGAAGGGCGCAAGGTCACAGATACGCAGTATTTT. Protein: CASSEGRKVTDTQYF.

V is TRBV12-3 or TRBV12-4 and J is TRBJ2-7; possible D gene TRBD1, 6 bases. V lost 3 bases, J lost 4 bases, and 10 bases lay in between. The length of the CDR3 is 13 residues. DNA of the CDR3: TGTGCCAGCAGTTTTTACAGGGCTTACGAGCAGTACTTC. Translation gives CASSFYRAYEQYF.